The source of this TCR beta chain is a study of blood T cell repertoires in COVID-19. Study as a whole: Samples representing acute and convalescent COVID-19 were sourced from the United States, Italy and Spain.

Trimming removed 1 base at V and 3 bases at J, with 17 bases between. In germline, CDR1 is SGHTS, CDR2 YDEGEE. The CDR3 sequence is 17 residues long. Recruits, aged roughly 18 to 95 years, lived in 24 US areas. Under the authors' procedure: The authors estimated nucleated cell counts from reference gene primer amplification. Using immunoSEQ multiplex PCR, the repertoire was profiled, and TCRdb retains in-frame clones only, with some absent. The DNA was the basis for D and trimming; V, J and clone size are from that table. The table records some 400,000 clones, about 90% of them present only once. The rearrangement links TRBV5-8 to TRBJ1-3; D unclear. The sample was PBMCs or T cells enriched from blood (not recorded which). The clonotype comes from a woman between 25 and 40 years old who had recovered from COVID-19. This CDR3 is CASSLWNLASGGNTIYF. The CDR3 DNA follows: TGTGCCAGCAGCTTGTGGAACTTAGCGTCGGGTGGAAACACCATATATTTT.